A single sample gave rise to the 21 T cell receptor beta chains below, sequenced in a study of cytomegalovirus exposure and HLA in healthy donors. The PCR ran on 60 Vbeta and 13 Jbeta primers. Profiled with immunoSEQ multiplex PCR; TCRdb holds only in-frame clones, not every one. The sample shows 150,000 to 200,000 clones, about 90% of them seen only once. What was sequenced was PBMCs. The receptors stem from a boy aged 2 to 9 in good health and CMV-seronegative.

The V call is TRBV4-1, the J call TRBJ2-7; no definite D call. There are 14 residues in the CDR3. Germline V gene lookup returns CDR1 MGHRA and CDR2 YSYEKL. V lost 0 bases and J lost 2, with 8 bases in between. The CDR3 region has the DNA TGCGCCAGCAGCCAAGATTTAGATCCCTACGAGCAGTACTTC. Amino acid sequence: CASSQDLDPYEQYF.

This clone has only one observation. The gene calls are TRBV27 and TRBJ2-3, with a tentative D call TRBD1 (5 bases). This CDR3 has 13 amino acids. The germline CDR1 and CDR2 sequences are MNHEY and SMNVEV (reference sequence). Trimming stripped 4 bases from V and 7 bases from J, with 12 bases between. The CDR3 reads CASSSPAGHTQYF. CDR3 nucleotide sequence: TGTGCCAGCAGTTCCCCCGCAGGGCATACGCAGTATTTT.

There are a few counts of this clone. This chain connects TRBV6-1 to TRBJ1-3, with TRBD1 matching over 10 bases. Germline loops: CDR1 MNHNS, CDR2 SASEGT. CDR3 length: 16 residues. With 4 bases clipped from V and 7 bases from J, the junction kept 10 bases outside the gene matches. CDR3 bases: TGTGCCAGCAGTGCAACATCGACAGGGGGCTATAACACCATATATTTT. Protein sequence: CASSATSTGGYNTIYF.

Written as DNA, the CDR3 is TGTGCCAGCAGCTTAGCGGGGGGCGGGAGTGCAGATACGCAGTATTTT. Translating it yields CASSLAGGGSADTQYF. The chain carries TRBV7-2 and TRBJ2-3; D may be TRBD2 (7 bases). V was pared by 0 bases and J by 4 bases, with 14 bases between. Germline CDR1 is SGHTA and CDR2 is FQGNSA. The CDR3 consists of 16 residues.

The chain carries TRBV7-3 and TRBJ2-3; 8 bases match TRBD2. Germline V CDR1 and CDR2: SGHTA, FQGTGA. With V trimmed by 2 bases and J by 6 bases, 7 bases remained unmatched. The CDR3 extends over 15 amino acids. The CDR3: CASSLVAGRGDTQYF. CDR3 in DNA: TGTGCCAGCAGCTTAGTAGCGGGGCGGGGGGATACGCAGTATTTT.

The V call is TRBV19, the J call TRBJ2-1; TRBD2 agrees at 13 bases. This CDR3 is built from 16 residues. Germline CDR1 and CDR2: LNHDA and SQIVND (reference sequence). V lost 5 bases, J lost 9 bases, and 10 bases stayed unmatched. CDR3 coding DNA: TGTGCCAGTAGTCTACTAGCGGGAGGGCCTACAGGTGAGCAGTTCTTC. This sequence encodes CASSLLAGGPTGEQFF.

This clone was counted once. The rearrangement uses TRBV9 and TRBJ2-1; 7 positions match TRBD2. Germline CDR1 reads SGDLS; CDR2 reads YYNGEE. V was clipped by 4 bases and J by 3 bases; unmatched bases: 7. The CDR3 is made up of 15 amino acids. CDR3 coding DNA: TGTGCCAGCAGCTCCAGCGGGGACCTCTACAATGAGCAGTTCTTC. It specifies CASSSSGDLYNEQFF. Using reference TRBV9 and TRBJ2-1 for the parts outside the CDR3, the full variable domain is DSGVTQTPKHLITATGQRVTLRCSPRSGDLSVYWYQQSLDQGLQFLIQYYNGEERAKGNILERFSAQQFPDLHSELNLSSLELGDSALYFCASSSSGDLYNEQFFGPGTRLTVL.

V and J are TRBV30 and TRBJ1-1; D ambiguous. V shed 0 bases and J shed 4 bases, with 6 bases lying between them. Germline loops: CDR1 GTSNPN, CDR2 SVGIG (reference sequence). The CDR3 is 12 residues long. This CDR3 reads CAWSVRGTEAFF. The CDR3 DNA follows: TGTGCCTGGAGTGTACGAGGCACTGAAGCTTTCTTT.

V is TRBV11-2 and J is TRBJ1-1; TRBD1 might be the D (6 bases). This CDR3 has 13 amino acids. V lost 5 bases to trimming and J lost 5 bases, with 12 bases between them. Germline V gene sequence: CDR1 SGHAT, CDR2 FQNNGV. The chain's CDR3 is CASSPTGQTEAFF. CDR3 DNA sequence: TGTGCCAGCAGCCCTACAGGGCAAACTGAAGCTTTCTTT.

The chain is built from TRBV7-9 and TRBJ2-1, with D uncertain. The CDR3 sequence is 13 residues long. Germline assignment: CDR1 SEHNR and CDR2 FQNEAQ (reference sequence). Trimming removed 6 bases at V and 9 bases at J, with 15 bases between. CDR3 DNA: TGTGCCAGCAGTTCCTCGGGTCTTCCTGAGCAGTTCTTC. This codes for CASSSSGLPEQFF.

CDR3 loop: CASSLTTLTSGLYYEQYF. The CDR3 coding sequence is TGCGCCAGCAGCTTGACCACTTTAACTAGCGGGCTTTACTACGAGCAGTACTTC. The gene calls are TRBV5-1 and TRBJ2-7, with 9 positions matching TRBD2. J lost 3 bases, V lost 1 base, and 14 bases had no gene match. CDR1 and CDR2 (germline): SGHRS, YFSETQ. CDR3 size: 18 residues.

This rearrangement joins TRBV6-1 to TRBJ2-1, with unresolved D. V was trimmed by 1 base and J by 3 bases, leaving 4 bases between them. Germline V gene sequence: CDR1 MNHNS, CDR2 SASEGT. The CDR3 length is 13 residues. CDR3 nucleotide sequence: TGTGCCAGCAGTGAAGACAGCTACAATGAGCAGTTCTTC. Its protein product is CASSEDSYNEQFF.

This sequence joins TRBV5-1 and TRBJ2-4; D uncertain. The CDR3 consists of 13 residues. The V and J ends lost 0 bases and 7 bases respectively, with 8 bases between them. Germline V gene data show CDR1 as SGHRS and CDR2 as YFSETQ. The CDR3 DNA sequence: TGCGCCAGCAGCTTGGAATGGAGTAACATTCAGTACTTC. Amino acid sequence: CASSLEWSNIQYF. Drawing the rest from reference TRBV5-1 and TRBJ2-4, the complete variable domain is KAGVTQTPRYLIKTRGQQVTLSCSPISGHRSVSWYQQTPGQGLQFLFEYFSETQRNKGNFPGRFSGRQFSNSRSEMNVSTLELGDSALYLCASSLEWSNIQYFGAGTRLSVL.

The CDR3 protein is CASSFKSFISGREGETQYF. Here the CDR3 DNA reads TGTGCCAGCAGTTTTAAGTCTTTTATTAGCGGGAGGGAGGGAGAGACCCAGTACTTC. The gene calls are TRBV28 and TRBJ2-5; 11 bases line up with TRBD2. CDR1 and CDR2 from the germline V gene are MDHEN and SYDVKM. Losses at the gene ends were 3 bases for V and 4 bases for J; bases not matched to a gene: 16. The CDR3 covers 19 residues.

This chain joins TRBV28 and TRBJ1-5, with 10 bases identical to TRBD1. Germline values: CDR1 MDHEN, CDR2 SYDVKM. With V trimmed by 3 bases and J by 3 bases, 17 bases remained unmatched. The CDR3 has 20 residues. CDR3 DNA: TGTGCCAGCAGTTTGAGTGGGACAGGGGCGTCCCCAGGGCCCAATCAGCCCCAGCATTTT. This encodes CASSLSGTGASPGPNQPQHF. Using reference TRBV28 and TRBJ1-5 for the parts outside the CDR3, the full variable domain is DVKVTQSSRYLVKRTGEKVFLECVQDMDHENMFWYRQDPGLGLRLIYFSYDVKMKEKGDIPEGYSVSREKKERFSLILESASTNQTSMYLCASSLSGTGASPGPNQPQHFGDGTRLSIL.

This clone was counted a single time. This sequence joins TRBV7-9 and TRBJ2-5; D call uncertain. Looked up from germline, CDR1 is SEHNR and CDR2 is FQNEAQ (reference sequence). The ends were cut back, 1 base at V and 2 bases at J, with 5 bases in the middle. The CDR3 has 13 amino acids. CDR3 bases: TGTGCCAGCAGCTTAGAACTACAAGAGACCCAGTACTTC. Residues: CASSLELQETQYF. The complete variable domain, with remaining parts taken from reference TRBV7-9 and TRBJ2-5, reads DTGVSQNPRHKITKRGQNVTFRCDPISEHNRLYWYRQTLGQGPEFLTYFQNEAQLEKSRLLSDRFSAERPKGSFSTLEIQRTEQGDSAMYLCASSLELQETQYFGPGTRLLVL.

This clone has more than one count but fewer than ten. The rearrangement uses TRBV5-4 and TRBJ2-1, with 10 nucleotides matching TRBD2. The CDR3 length is 16 residues. Losses at the gene ends were 3 bases for V and 0 bases for J; bases not matched to a gene: 3. The germline V gene encodes CDR1 SGHNT and CDR2 YYREEE (reference sequence). In nucleotides, the CDR3 is TGTGCCAGCAGCTGGGGACTAGCGTCCTCCTACAATGAGCAGTTCTTC. It specifies CASSWGLASSYNEQFF.

The J gene is TRBJ2-2, the V gene TRBV18; D is possibly TRBD1 (6 bases). The V gene lost 1 base and the J gene lost 4 bases, with 22 bases spanning the gap. This CDR3 comprises 19 residues. Germline V gene data show CDR1 as KGHSH and CDR2 as LQKENI. The CDR3 loop reads CASSPRYRVQGRGTGELFF. CDR3 in DNA: TGTGCCAGCTCACCACGGTACAGGGTGCAGGGTCGCGGCACCGGGGAGCTGTTTTTT.

The chain is built from TRBV5-1 and TRBJ2-1; 12 bases map to TRBD2. The V gene's germline CDR1 is SGHRS and CDR2 YFSETQ. V lost 4 bases and J lost 4; bases outside the gene matches: 6. The CDR3 runs to 16 residues. The CDR3 spells CASSPRTSGNYNEQFF. The CDR3 DNA reads as TGCGCCAGCAGCCCTCGGACTAGCGGGAATTACAATGAGCAGTTCTTC.

The rearrangement uses TRBV5-4 and TRBJ2-7; a possible D gene is TRBD1 (5 bases). Trimming pared 5 bases from V and 3 bases from J, leaving 21 bases between. This CDR3 is built from 16 residues. The germline CDR1 and CDR2 sequences are SGHNT and YYREEE (reference sequence). The CDR3 spells CASSKGWGVTFYEQYF. In DNA, the CDR3 is TGTGCCAGCAGTAAAGGGTGGGGCGTCACTTTCTACGAGCAGTACTTC.

The rearrangement joins TRBV15 to TRBJ2-3; TRBD2 is a possible D gene (6 bases). Looked up from germline, CDR1 is LNHNV and CDR2 is YYDKDF (reference sequence). There are 16 residues in the CDR3. V was clipped by 3 bases and J by 5 bases, with 18 bases between them. The CDR3 DNA sequence: TGTGCCACCAGCAGCCTAGGGGAGGAATCCCGAGATACGCAGTATTTT. Amino acids: CATSSLGEESRDTQYF.